This entry lists 30 T cell receptor beta chains sequenced from one sample in a study of PD-1 blockade in mismatch repair-deficient tumors. Assay: immunoSEQ multiplex PCR; the TCRdb copy retains only in-frame clones and omits some. This table holds some 84,000 clones, more than 65% found once. Sequencing was performed on peripheral blood, taken 12 weeks after starting pembrolizumab. These receptors were collected from an adult with mismatch repair-deficient cancer.

J is TRBJ1-1 and V is TRBV10-3; D perhaps matches TRBD1 (5 bases). This CDR3 is 16 amino acids long. V was cut by 3 bases and J by 8 bases, with 22 bases left in between. Germline V gives CDR1 ENHRY, CDR2 SYGVKD. CDR3 sequence (DNA): TGTGCCATCAGTGACAATCGAGGGGCAGAGGTTCGGGAAGCTTTCTTT. Residues: CAISDNRGAEVREAFF.

The chain's CDR3 is CASSQTSGGYNEQFF. CDR3 nucleotide sequence: TGTGCCAGCAGCCAAACTAGCGGGGGGTACAATGAGCAGTTCTTC. The rearrangement uses TRBV7-2 and TRBJ2-1; 12 nucleotides match TRBD2. Looked up from germline, CDR1 is SGHTA and CDR2 is FQGNSA. This CDR3 contains 15 residues. Germline trimming cut 5 bases from V and 4 bases from J; bases unmatched to any gene: 3.

This chain connects TRBV6-5 to TRBJ2-1; TRBD1 or TRBD2 may be the D gene (5 bases each). Trimming took off 5 bases at V and 7 bases at J, with 15 bases between the two ends. The CDR3 extends over 14 amino acids. Per germline, CDR1 MNHEY and CDR2 SVGAGI. The CDR3 reads CASSIRGPGNEQFF. The CDR3 region has the DNA TGTGCCAGCAGTATTCGGGGACCAGGGAATGAGCAGTTCTTC.

This sequence joins TRBV6-5 and TRBJ2-2; D might be TRBD1 (6 bases). The germline V gene encodes CDR1 MNHEY and CDR2 SVGAGI. Between the trimmed V and J ends, which lost 4 bases and 7 bases, there was a span of 10 bases. There are 13 residues in the CDR3. The CDR3 DNA reads TGTGCCAGCAGTTCAGGACAGAGCGGGGAGCTGTTTTTT. It yields the protein CASSSGQSGELFF.

The V and J genes are TRBV19 and TRBJ2-2; D is possibly TRBD1 (6 bases). Between the trimmed V and J ends, which lost 5 bases and 6 bases, there was a span of 19 bases. The germline V gene encodes CDR1 LNHDA and CDR2 SQIVND (reference sequence). The CDR3 consists of 16 residues. CDR3 region: CASSLFRGAGAGELFF. The DNA for the CDR3 is TGTGCCAGTAGTTTGTTCAGGGGAGCTGGCGCCGGGGAGCTGTTTTTT.

This clone was recorded a few times. The V call is TRBV19, the J call TRBJ2-7; D gene uncertain. V was cut by 10 bases and J by 1 base, with 8 bases left in between. The CDR3 loop spans 11 amino acids. Looked up from germline, CDR1 is LNHDA and CDR2 is SQIVND (reference sequence). The chain's CDR3 is CATGDSYEQYF. The CDR3 nucleotides read TGTGCCACTGGGGATTCCTACGAGCAGTACTTC.

This chain uses TRBV6-5 with TRBJ2-7; weak D call: TRBD2 (5 bases). Germline V CDR1 and CDR2: MNHEY, SVGAGI. Trimming stripped 7 bases from V and 5 bases from J, with 15 bases between. The CDR3 sequence is 13 residues long. The CDR3 loop is CASTLGGGHEQYF. The CDR3, as DNA: TGTGCCAGCACCCTCGGCGGAGGCCACGAGCAGTACTTC.

This chain joins TRBV27 and TRBJ2-3; D gene unclear. V was cut by 4 bases and J by 6 bases, with 17 bases left in between. The CDR3 length is 15 residues. The V gene's germline CDR1 is MNHEY and CDR2 SMNVEV (reference sequence). CDR3 coding DNA: TGTGCCAGCAGTTCCGGACGTCTTCCCCTGGATACGCAGTATTTT. Translation: CASSSGRLPLDTQYF.

V gene TRBV7-4 combines with J gene TRBJ2-7, with TRBD1 matching 10 bases. Trimming removed 4 bases from V and 6 bases from J; junction bases left unmatched: 0. From germline, CDR1 is SGHVT and CDR2 SQSDAQ. The CDR3 has 12 residues. The CDR3 here is CASSWDRGEQYF. The CDR3 region has the DNA TGTGCCAGCAGCTGGGACAGGGGCGAGCAGTACTTC.

V gene TRBV7-9 combines with J gene TRBJ1-2; D gene uncertain. The CDR3 is 14 amino acids. The V gene lost 4 bases and the J gene lost 4 bases, with 13 bases spanning the gap. Per the germline V gene, CDR1 is SEHNR and CDR2 is FQNEAQ (reference sequence). The DNA of the CDR3 is TGTGCCAGCAGCTCCTCGGACGGTCGCTATGGCTACACCTTC. It translates to CASSSSDGRYGYTF.

This sequence joins TRBV6-5 and TRBJ2-1, with TRBD2 matching over 11 bases. The length of the CDR3 is 15 residues. Germline values: CDR1 MNHEY, CDR2 SVGAGI. The J segment lost 7 bases and the V segment lost 6 bases, leaving 8 bases of the junction unmatched. CDR3: CASSQLAGEVNEQFF. The CDR3 DNA reads TGTGCCAGCAGCCAACTAGCGGGAGAGGTAAATGAGCAGTTCTTC.

This rearrangement joins TRBV4-1 to TRBJ2-3; a possible D gene is TRBD2 (6 bases). Germline loops: CDR1 MGHRA, CDR2 YSYEKL. The CDR3 is 17 amino acids. V gave up 1 base and J gave up 5 bases, with 19 bases separating them. CDR3 sequence reads: CASSQGASSGARDTQYF. The CDR3 region has the DNA TGCGCCAGCAGCCAAGGGGCAAGTAGCGGTGCGCGAGATACGCAGTATTTT.

This sequence joins TRBV6-1 and TRBJ2-7; 12 bases map to TRBD1. The V segment lost 8 bases and the J segment 5 bases; nucleotides outside the gene matches: 7. The CDR3 is 14 residues long. CDR1 is MNHNS, CDR2 SASEGT, per germline. The CDR3 DNA sequence: TGTGCCAGCGTGGGACAGGGGGCAGTCAACGAGCAGTACTTC. It yields the protein CASVGQGAVNEQYF.

The V and J genes are TRBV9 and TRBJ2-4, with 8 bases aligning to TRBD2. The CDR3 consists of 17 residues. Germline CDR1 reads SGDLS; CDR2 reads YYNGEE. The ends lost 2 bases at V and 2 bases at J; junction bases unmatched: 9. The CDR3 loop is CASSVSGTSMTKNIQYF. Written as DNA, the CDR3 is TGTGCCAGCAGCGTTAGCGGGACGTCGATGACCAAAAACATTCAGTACTTC.

The rearrangement joins TRBV2 to TRBJ2-7; TRBD2 matches 8 bases. V shed 5 bases and J 3 bases; nucleotides not matched to a gene: 15. This CDR3 is 17 amino acids long. CDR1 is SNHLY, CDR2 FYNNEI, per germline. In DNA, the CDR3 is TGTGCCAGCAGTATCGCTCGCATCGGGGGGGGTATCTACGAGCAGTACTTC. Translation gives CASSIARIGGGIYEQYF.

The DNA of the CDR3 is TGTGCCAGCAGCTTAGTCGGGGTAGGGTACGAGCAGTACTTC. Translation gives CASSLVGVGYEQYF. The genes are TRBV7-6 and TRBJ2-7; possible D gene TRBD2, 5 bases. This CDR3 contains 14 residues. The V and J ends lost 1 base and 4 bases respectively, with 11 bases between them. The germline V gene has CDR1 SGHVS and CDR2 FNYEAQ. Drawing the rest from reference TRBV7-6 and TRBJ2-7, the complete variable domain is GAGVSQSPRYKVTKRGQDVALRCDPISGHVSLYWYRQALGQGPEFLTYFNYEAQQDKSGLPNDRFSAERPEGSISTLTIQRTEQRDSAMYRCASSLVGVGYEQYFGPGTRLTVT.

This sequence joins TRBV11-3 and TRBJ2-2; TRBD1 aligns across 9 bases. The CDR3 contains 16 residues. V gave up 1 base and J gave up 3 bases; unmatched junction bases: 3. Germline lookup yields CDR1 SGHNT and CDR2 YENEEA. The DNA for the CDR3 is TGTGCCAGCAGCTTAGGGACAGGGGTGGACACCGGGGAGCTGTTTTTT. It translates to CASSLGTGVDTGELFF. Supplemented by reference TRBV11-3 and TRBJ2-2, the full variable domain reads EAGVVQSPRYKIIEKKQPVAFWCNPISGHNTLYWYLQNLGQGPELLIRYENEEAVDDSQLPKDRFSAERLKGVDSTLKIQPAELGDSAVYLCASSLGTGVDTGELFFGEGSRLTVL.

The V gene is TRBV9, the J gene TRBJ2-3; 11 bases are shared with TRBD2. The J segment lost 4 bases and the V segment lost 3 bases, leaving 7 bases of the junction unmatched. The CDR3 consists of 16 residues. Germline V lookup: CDR1 SGDLS, CDR2 YYNGEE. The CDR3 sequence: CASSDTGTSGADTQYF. The CDR3 DNA sequence: TGTGCCAGCAGCGACACCGGGACTAGCGGCGCAGATACGCAGTATTTT.

This chain connects TRBV10-3 to TRBJ2-7, with D perhaps matching TRBD2 (6 bases). V lost 6 bases and J lost 11, with 23 bases in between. Germline lookup yields CDR1 ENHRY and CDR2 SYGVKD. There are 14 residues in the CDR3. The CDR3 DNA is TGTGCCATCAGCCAAGACGGGGCTAGCGCTACAAAGTACTTC. Its protein is CAISQDGASATKYF.

The chain joins TRBV5-1 to TRBJ2-5; 8 bases align to TRBD2. The J segment lost 5 bases and the V segment lost 0 bases, leaving 12 bases of the junction unmatched. Germline V CDR1 and CDR2: SGHRS, YFSETQ. This CDR3 is 17 amino acids long. CDR3 loop: CASSLVSGRALGETQYF. The CDR3 nucleotides are TGCGCCAGCAGCTTGGTTTCCGGGAGGGCCCTTGGGGAGACCCAGTACTTC.

This chain links TRBV11-3 with TRBJ2-1; 13 bases map to TRBD2. With 5 bases clipped from V and 7 bases from J, the junction kept 8 bases outside the gene matches. Germline V gene sequence: CDR1 SGHNT, CDR2 YENEEA. The CDR3 runs 16 residues. CDR3 amino acids: CASSKPTSGRSNEQFF. CDR3 in DNA: TGTGCCAGCAGCAAGCCGACTAGCGGGAGGTCGAATGAGCAGTTCTTC. The complete variable domain, with remaining parts taken from reference TRBV11-3 and TRBJ2-1, reads EAGVVQSPRYKIIEKKQPVAFWCNPISGHNTLYWYLQNLGQGPELLIRYENEEAVDDSQLPKDRFSAERLKGVDSTLKIQPAELGDSAVYLCASSKPTSGRSNEQFFGPGTRLTVL.

The rearrangement uses TRBV10-1 and TRBJ2-1, with TRBD2 matching 8 bases. Trimming cost V 8 bases and J 0 bases; bases outside gene matches: 18. Per the germline V gene, CDR1 is WNHNN and CDR2 is SYGVQD (reference sequence). This CDR3 contains 19 residues. For the CDR3, the DNA is TGCGCCAGCGGTCCCTCGGGACGAGGACTAGCAGGCTCCTACAATGAGCAGTTCTTC. It translates to CASGPSGRGLAGSYNEQFF.

The gene calls are TRBV18 and TRBJ2-7; TRBD1 agrees at 9 bases. Looked up from germline, CDR1 is KGHSH and CDR2 is LQKENI. V lost 5 bases to trimming and J lost 3 bases; unmatched junction nucleotides: 8. The CDR3 length is 15 residues. This chain's CDR3 is CASSATGQGVYEQYF. For the CDR3, the DNA is TGTGCCAGCTCAGCCACGGGACAGGGTGTCTACGAGCAGTACTTC. Together with reference TRBV18 and TRBJ2-7, the CDR3 gives the full variable domain: NAGVMQNPRHLVRRRGQEARLRCSPMKGHSHVYWYRQLPEEGLKFMVYLQKENIIDESGMPKERFSAEFPKEGPSILRIQQVVRGDSAAYFCASSATGQGVYEQYFGPGTRLTVT.

This chain connects TRBV6-5 to TRBJ2-3; D is possibly TRBD2 (6 bases). Germline-derived CDR1 and CDR2 are MNHEY and SVGAGI. The CDR3 is 11 amino acids. The ends were cut back, 8 bases at V and 4 bases at J, with 7 bases in the middle. In DNA form, the CDR3 reads TGTGCCAGCCAGCGGGCAGATACGCAGTATTTT. Translated, it gives CASQRADTQYF.

The gene calls are TRBV5-1 and TRBJ1-5, with D uncertain. Germline V gives CDR1 SGHRS, CDR2 YFSETQ. CDR3 length equals 14 residues. The ends were cut back, 0 bases at V and 4 bases at J, with 8 bases in the middle. The CDR3 loop reads CASSLGDGNQPQHF. CDR3 bases: TGCGCCAGCAGCTTGGGAGACGGAAATCAGCCCCAGCATTTT.

The chain joins TRBV11-3 to TRBJ2-5; 13 nucleotides align to TRBD2. The V gene end was trimmed by 1 base and the J gene end by 5 bases; junction bases not matched to a gene: 4. The CDR3 contains 16 residues. CDR1 is SGHNT and CDR2 is YENEEA in the germline V gene. CDR3 protein: CASSLGGLAGVETQYF. The CDR3, as DNA: TGTGCCAGCAGCTTAGGAGGACTAGCGGGAGTCGAGACCCAGTACTTC.

The chain employs TRBV5-1 and TRBJ2-1; D call uncertain. This CDR3 has 16 residues. The V end lost 4 bases, the J end lost 7 bases, and 21 bases lay between the germline ends. Germline lookup yields CDR1 SGHRS and CDR2 YFSETQ. The CDR3 spells CASSGQLPQLGNEQFF. The CDR3 nucleotides are TGCGCCAGCAGCGGGCAACTCCCTCAACTGGGAAATGAGCAGTTCTTC.

The rearrangement joins TRBV5-1 to TRBJ2-7; 7 bases are shared with TRBD2. Per the germline V gene, CDR1 is SGHRS and CDR2 is YFSETQ. This CDR3 spans 13 amino acids. The trim removed 4 bases at V and 4 bases at J, leaving 5 bases unmatched. Here the CDR3 DNA reads TGCGCCAGCAGCGCCGGGACTACTTACGAGCAGTACTTC. This gives the protein CASSAGTTYEQYF.

This chain connects TRBV6-5 to TRBJ2-7; D might be TRBD1 (6 bases). Germline CDR1 and CDR2: MNHEY and SVGAGI. V was shortened by 2 bases and J by 3 bases, with 14 bases between the two germline ends. The CDR3 spans 15 residues. DNA of the CDR3: TGTGCCAGCAGTTACGACGGGTCAGGGGTCTACGAGCAGTACTTC. Translating gives CASSYDGSGVYEQYF.

This clone has only a few counts. This sequence joins TRBV7-9 and TRBJ2-1; TRBD2 is a possible D gene (5 bases). The CDR3 consists of 15 residues. V was trimmed by 5 bases and J by 0 bases, leaving 11 bases between them. The germline V gene has CDR1 SEHNR and CDR2 FQNEAQ (reference sequence). The CDR3 nucleotides are TGTGCCAGCAGCCCTTTGCGGGCCTCCTACAATGAGCAGTTCTTC. Protein: CASSPLRASYNEQFF.